A selection of T cell receptor beta chains follows, all from one sample in a study of Graves' ophthalmopathy and Graves' hyperthyroidism. TCRdb reprocessed the multiplex PCR reads with MiXCR, giving one entry per CDR3 protein. Counted here are hundreds of thousands of distinct CDR3 sequences, 40% to 50% occurring once; the ten biggest clones make up about half. Specimen: peripheral blood. These receptors originate from an adult man with Graves' ophthalmopathy. Both conserved end residues are part of each CDR3. Fields, in order: D gene, V gene, clone size, J gene, CDR3 protein, CDR3 DNA. D genes are given only for firm matches. Only part of the rows carry a size: once, few, many, or a class if the clone is expanded.

D gene: TRBD1
V gene: TRBV7-3
clone size: .
J gene: TRBJ2-2
CDR3 protein: CASSLGTGGCFF
CDR3 DNA: TGTGCCAGCAGCTTAGGAACAGGGGGCTGTTTTTTT

D gene: .
V gene: TRBV2
clone size: .
J gene: TRBJ1-4
CDR3 protein: CASSQPGSWAEKLFF
CDR3 DNA: TGTGCCAGCAGTCAACCGGGGTCCTGGGCTGAAAAACTGTTTTTT

D gene: .
V gene: TRBV20-1
clone size: .
J gene: TRBJ2-7
CDR3 protein: CSARRDGAPYEQYF
CDR3 DNA: TGCAGTGCTAGAAGGGACGGTGCCCCCTACGAGCAGTACTTC

D gene: TRBD1
V gene: TRBV20-1
clone size: .
J gene: TRBJ1-5
CDR3 protein: CSARETGNQPQHF
CDR3 DNA: TGCAGTGCTAGAGAGACAGGGAATCAGCCCCAGCATTTT

D gene: .
V gene: TRBV11-2
clone size: .
J gene: TRBJ1-5
CDR3 protein: CASSLGSTGSQPQHF
CDR3 DNA: TGTGCCAGCAGCTTAGGGAGTACAGGGTCTCAGCCCCAGCATTTT

D gene: TRBD1
V gene: TRBV7-2
clone size: .
J gene: TRBJ1-1
CDR3 protein: CASSTYRGRAFF
CDR3 DNA: TGTGCCAGCAGCACTTACAGGGGTAGGGCTTTCTTT

D gene: .
V gene: TRBV29-1
clone size: many
J gene: TRBJ2-2
CDR3 protein: CSVDRGVGELFF
CDR3 DNA: TGCAGCGTTGACAGGGGCGTCGGGGAGCTGTTTTTT

D gene: TRBD1
V gene: TRBV10-3
clone size: .
J gene: TRBJ1-2
CDR3 protein: CAISQAGQGKGNTF
CDR3 DNA: TGTGCCATCAGTCAGGCGGGACAGGGGAAAGGAAACACCTTC

D gene: TRBD2
V gene: TRBV10-3
clone size: .
J gene: TRBJ2-5
CDR3 protein: CASSEPTRGRGGIWKTQYF
CDR3 DNA: TGTGCCAGCAGTGAACCAACTAGAGGGCGGGGGGGCATCTGGAAGACCCAGTACTTC

D gene: TRBD1
V gene: TRBV7-9
clone size: .
J gene: TRBJ2-2
CDR3 protein: CASSGAGGSTGELFF
CDR3 DNA: TGTGCCAGCAGTGGGGCAGGGGGCAGCACCGGGGAGCTGTTTTTT

D gene: TRBD2
V gene: TRBV5-4
clone size: once
J gene: TRBJ2-1
CDR3 protein: CASSRGTSGRAGFF
CDR3 DNA: TGTGCCAGCAGCCGTGGGACTAGCGGGAGGGCGGGATTCTTC

D gene: .
V gene: TRBV12-3/TRBV12-4
clone size: .
J gene: TRBJ2-2
CDR3 protein: CASSFRGGTGELFF
CDR3 DNA: TGTGCCAGCAGTTTCAGGGGCGGCACCGGGGAGCTGTTTTTT

D gene: .
V gene: TRBV3-1
clone size: few
J gene: TRBJ1-1
CDR3 protein: CASSHVAGQEAFF
CDR3 DNA: TGTGCCAGCAGCCACGTAGCAGGTCAGGAAGCTTTCTTT

D gene: .
V gene: TRBV11-2
clone size: .
J gene: TRBJ2-5
CDR3 protein: CASSLNPPGTQYF
CDR3 DNA: TGTGCCAGCAGCTTAAACCCCCCTGGGACCCAGTACTTC

D gene: .
V gene: TRBV20-1
clone size: .
J gene: TRBJ2-1
CDR3 protein: CSAREGAVDEQFF
CDR3 DNA: TGCAGTGCTAGAGAGGGTGCGGTTGATGAGCAGTTCTTC

D gene: .
V gene: TRBV7-2
clone size: .
J gene: TRBJ1-2
CDR3 protein: CASSLDPGSGGYTF
CDR3 DNA: TGTGCCAGCAGCTTAGACCCAGGGTCAGGAGGCTACACCTTC

D gene: TRBD1
V gene: TRBV7-9
clone size: .
J gene: TRBJ2-7
CDR3 protein: CASSQGAGGTDYEQYF
CDR3 DNA: TGTGCCAGCAGCCAAGGGGCCGGTGGGACAGACTACGAGCAGTACTTC

D gene: .
V gene: TRBV10-3
clone size: many
J gene: TRBJ1-6
CDR3 protein: CAISEPRDDGNSPLHF
CDR3 DNA: TGTGCCATCAGTGAGCCCCGTGATGACGGCAATTCACCCCTCCACTTT

D gene: .
V gene: TRBV29-1
clone size: few
J gene: TRBJ2-5
CDR3 protein: CSVADRFGGETQYF
CDR3 DNA: TGCAGCGTGGCTGACAGATTTGGTGGCGAGACCCAGTACTTC

D gene: TRBD1
V gene: TRBV19
clone size: few
J gene: TRBJ1-2
CDR3 protein: CASSIQGAKYGYTF
CDR3 DNA: TGTGCCAGTAGTATACAGGGGGCCAAGTATGGCTACACCTTC

D gene: .
V gene: TRBV20-1
clone size: .
J gene: TRBJ1-1
CDR3 protein: CSAGGFDSQNTEAFF
CDR3 DNA: TGCAGTGCTGGGGGCTTCGACAGTCAGAACACTGAAGCTTTCTTT

D gene: .
V gene: TRBV9
clone size: .
J gene: TRBJ1-6
CDR3 protein: CATRSIGLGRGNSPLHF
CDR3 DNA: TGTGCCACCCGTTCCATTGGACTGGGGCGCGGAAATTCACCCCTCCACTTT

D gene: .
V gene: TRBV7-6
clone size: few
J gene: TRBJ1-1
CDR3 protein: CASSPGGRNTEAFF
CDR3 DNA: TGTGCCAGCAGCCCCGGGGGGCGGAACACTGAAGCTTTCTTT

D gene: .
V gene: TRBV24-1
clone size: .
J gene: TRBJ1-2
CDR3 protein: CATIDASSFGDVYGYTF
CDR3 DNA: TGTGCCACCATTGACGCCTCTTCATTCGGGGACGTATATGGCTACACCTTC

D gene: .
V gene: TRBV4-1
clone size: .
J gene: TRBJ1-5
CDR3 protein: CASSQLAGANQPQHF
CDR3 DNA: TGCGCCAGCAGCCAGCTAGCAGGGGCGAATCAGCCCCAGCATTTT

D gene: .
V gene: TRBV20-1
clone size: .
J gene: TRBJ2-7
CDR3 protein: CSAPPTGRSDEQYF
CDR3 DNA: TGCAGTGCTCCTCCTACGGGGAGATCGGACGAGCAGTACTTC

D gene: TRBD1
V gene: TRBV29-1
clone size: once
J gene: TRBJ1-1
CDR3 protein: CSALTGWARDRDGNTEAFF
CDR3 DNA: TGCAGTGCTTTAACGGGGTGGGCCCGGGACAGGGATGGGAACACTGAAGCTTTCTTT

D gene: .
V gene: TRBV9
clone size: .
J gene: TRBJ1-5
CDR3 protein: CASSESGDSNQPQHF
CDR3 DNA: TGTGCCAGCAGCGAAAGTGGAGATAGCAATCAGCCCCAGCATTTT

D gene: TRBD1
V gene: TRBV6-5
clone size: few
J gene: TRBJ1-5
CDR3 protein: CASRAGGVISNQPQHF
CDR3 DNA: TGTGCCAGCAGAGCAGGGGGCGTTATTAGCAATCAGCCCCAGCATTTT

D gene: .
V gene: TRBV25-1
clone size: many
J gene: TRBJ1-1
CDR3 protein: CASSEYLVSEPFF
CDR3 DNA: TGTGCCAGCAGTGAATATTTGGTGTCAGAACCTTTCTTT

D gene: TRBD1
V gene: TRBV7-9
clone size: .
J gene: TRBJ1-1
CDR3 protein: CASSPDRDRFTEAFF
CDR3 DNA: TGTGCCAGCAGCCCCGACAGGGACAGATTCACTGAAGCTTTCTTT

D gene: .
V gene: TRBV12-3/TRBV12-4
clone size: .
J gene: TRBJ1-5
CDR3 protein: CASRSRKSNQPQHF
CDR3 DNA: TGTGCCAGCAGGTCCCGGAAGAGCAATCAGCCCCAGCATTTT

D gene: .
V gene: TRBV7-9
clone size: .
J gene: TRBJ1-4
CDR3 protein: CASSGKSEKLFF
CDR3 DNA: TGTGCCAGCAGCGGGAAGTCTGAAAAACTGTTTTTT

D gene: .
V gene: TRBV19
clone size: .
J gene: TRBJ1-1
CDR3 protein: CASSITNIMNTEAFF
CDR3 DNA: TGTGCCAGTAGTATTACGAACATCATGAACACTGAAGCTTTCTTT

D gene: .
V gene: TRBV10-3
clone size: few
J gene: TRBJ2-5
CDR3 protein: CAISERGEGETQYF
CDR3 DNA: TGTGCCATCAGTGAGCGGGGAGAGGGAGAGACCCAGTACTTC

D gene: .
V gene: TRBV19
clone size: many
J gene: TRBJ2-7
CDR3 protein: CASSNTFSYEQYF
CDR3 DNA: TGTGCCAGTAGTAACACCTTCTCCTACGAGCAGTACTTC

D gene: .
V gene: TRBV5-4
clone size: few
J gene: TRBJ1-4
CDR3 protein: CASSARDGGNEKLFF
CDR3 DNA: TGTGCCAGCAGCGCCCGGGACGGTGGCAATGAAAAACTGTTTTTT

D gene: .
V gene: TRBV29-1
clone size: many
J gene: TRBJ1-2
CDR3 protein: CSVEGQPYGYTF
CDR3 DNA: TGCAGCGTTGAAGGACAGCCGTATGGCTACACCTTC

D gene: TRBD2
V gene: TRBV7-9
clone size: once
J gene: TRBJ2-5
CDR3 protein: CASSLELAGAQETQYF
CDR3 DNA: TGTGCCAGCAGCTTGGAACTAGCGGGCGCTCAAGAGACCCAGTACTTC

D gene: .
V gene: TRBV29-1
clone size: .
J gene: TRBJ1-3
CDR3 protein: CSVEDWAASGNTIYF
CDR3 DNA: TGCAGCGTTGAAGATTGGGCAGCCTCTGGAAACACCATATATTTT

D gene: TRBD2
V gene: TRBV7-9
clone size: .
J gene: TRBJ2-5
CDR3 protein: CASSPRPGLARYQETQYF
CDR3 DNA: TGTGCTAGCAGCCCGAGACCTGGACTAGCGCGGTACCAAGAGACCCAGTACTTC

D gene: .
V gene: TRBV6-1
clone size: .
J gene: TRBJ2-5
CDR3 protein: CASSLWAPGAQETQYF
CDR3 DNA: TGTGCCAGCAGTCTTTGGGCCCCCGGGGCTCAAGAGACCCAGTACTTC

D gene: .
V gene: TRBV12-3/TRBV12-4
clone size: .
J gene: TRBJ1-5
CDR3 protein: CASSLENQPQHF
CDR3 DNA: TGTGCCAGCAGTTTGGAGAATCAGCCCCAGCATTTT

D gene: .
V gene: TRBV7-9
clone size: .
J gene: TRBJ2-2
CDR3 protein: CASSQGRNTGELFF
CDR3 DNA: TGTGCCAGCAGCCAGGGACGGAACACCGGGGAGCTGTTTTTT

D gene: .
V gene: TRBV2
clone size: .
J gene: TRBJ2-7
CDR3 protein: CASQWGNSYEQYF
CDR3 DNA: TGTGCCAGCCAGTGGGGTAACTCCTACGAGCAGTACTTC

D gene: .
V gene: TRBV2
clone size: .
J gene: TRBJ1-3
CDR3 protein: CASSERVRGNTIYF
CDR3 DNA: TGTGCCAGCAGTGAACGGGTCCGTGGAAACACCATATATTTT

D gene: TRBD1
V gene: TRBV24-1
clone size: .
J gene: TRBJ2-7
CDR3 protein: CATSPGTGVSSYEQYF
CDR3 DNA: TGTGCCACCAGTCCCGGGACAGGGGTCAGCTCCTACGAGCAGTACTTC

D gene: .
V gene: TRBV7-2
clone size: .
J gene: TRBJ2-2
CDR3 protein: CASSPTHANTGELFF
CDR3 DNA: TGTGCCAGCAGCCCGACACACGCGAACACCGGGGAGCTGTTTTTT

D gene: .
V gene: TRBV12-3/TRBV12-4
clone size: .
J gene: TRBJ1-5
CDR3 protein: CASSFRGGAGQPQHF
CDR3 DNA: TGTGCCAGCAGTTTCCGGGGGGGGGCAGGCCAGCCCCAGCATTTT

D gene: .
V gene: TRBV2
clone size: .
J gene: TRBJ1-5
CDR3 protein: CASSLGLPSNQPQHF
CDR3 DNA: TGTGCCAGCAGTCTCGGACTCCCTAGCAATCAGCCCCAGCATTTT

D gene: TRBD2
V gene: TRBV4-1
clone size: .
J gene: TRBJ2-5
CDR3 protein: CASSRTAGGTQETQYF
CDR3 DNA: TGCGCCAGCAGCCGGACAGCGGGGGGAACCCAAGAGACCCAGTACTTC

D gene: .
V gene: TRBV12-3/TRBV12-4
clone size: few
J gene: TRBJ1-1
CDR3 protein: CASSLLAGRAFF
CDR3 DNA: TGTGCCAGCAGTTTATTAGCTGGGCGAGCTTTCTTT

D gene: TRBD1
V gene: TRBV2
clone size: many
J gene: TRBJ2-2
CDR3 protein: CASGDRDQVRELFF
CDR3 DNA: TGTGCCAGTGGGGACAGGGATCAGGTGCGGGAGCTGTTTTTT

D gene: .
V gene: TRBV20-1
clone size: .
J gene: TRBJ2-5
CDR3 protein: CSANPDREETQYF
CDR3 DNA: TGCAGTGCGAATCCTGACAGAGAAGAGACCCAGTACTTC

D gene: .
V gene: TRBV29-1
clone size: many
J gene: TRBJ1-3
CDR3 protein: CSVEEGGNTIYF
CDR3 DNA: TGCAGCGTTGAGGAGGGTGGAAACACCATATATTTT

D gene: TRBD2
V gene: TRBV20-1
clone size: few
J gene: TRBJ2-7
CDR3 protein: CSAQAGTSSGGEQYF
CDR3 DNA: TGCAGTGCACAGGCCGGGACTAGCAGCGGTGGGGAGCAGTACTTC

D gene: TRBD2
V gene: TRBV7-2
clone size: .
J gene: TRBJ2-7
CDR3 protein: CASSFTSDQGDEQYF
CDR3 DNA: TGTGCCAGCAGTTTTACTAGCGATCAAGGGGACGAGCAGTACTTC